Below, one T cell receptor beta chain is given with its context. This specimen belongs to a study of cytomegalovirus exposure and HLA in healthy donors. Amplification used 60 Vbeta primers and 13 Jbeta primers. Method: immunoSEQ multiplex PCR; TCRdb's copy keeps in-frame clones and lacks some. The data contain around 150,000 clones, about 74% of them seen just once; the ten biggest clones take up approximately 4.9%. V was pared by 2 bases and J by 13 bases, with 18 bases between. Germline lookup yields CDR1 MDHEN and CDR2 SYDVKM. The CDR3 sequence is 14 residues long. V and J are TRBV28 and TRBJ2-1; possibly TRBD2 for D (6 bases). Specimen: PBMCs. This clonotype was sampled from a woman aged 50 to 60 in good health and CMV-seronegative. The CDR3 region is CASSLALGGRVQFF. The CDR3 region has the DNA TGTGCCAGCAGTTTAGCCCTCGGGGGTAGGGTACAGTTCTTC.